This TCR beta chain emerged from a study of identifying expanded T cells in peripheral blood. Study-wide findings and caveats: Differentially abundant clones: approximately 1.3 between replicates, just under 17 at about two weeks, 18 to 20 at four. Variance in clone template counts between roughly two-week samples significantly increased with total template count across all healthy donors.

Germline CDR1 is SGHNT and CDR2 is YYREEE (reference sequence). This CDR3 region has 14 residues. With V trimmed by 4 bases and J by 6 bases, 10 bases remained unmatched. No infections or other immune events were documented during collection. The repertoire was sequenced with immunoSEQ multiplex PCR; TCRdb's copy has only in-frame clones and lacks some. This sample has around 94,000 clones, with around 88% found just once. Note on this clone: The antigen is unknown.

V gene TRBV5-4 combines with J gene TRBJ2-7, with 7 nucleotides matching TRBD1. The sequence was collected from a person aged 18 to 70 in good health. Sequenced material: blood. CDR3 region: CASSPVTGVSEQYF. The CDR3 bases are TGTGCCAGCAGCCCAGTCACAGGGGTTAGCGAGCAGTACTTC. The variable domain in full, completed from reference TRBV5-4 and TRBJ2-7, reads ETGVTQSPTHLIKTRGQQVTLRCSSQSGHNTVSWYQQALGQGPQFIFQYYREEENGRGNFPPRFSGLQFPNYSSELNVNALELDDSALYLCASSPVTGVSEQYFGPGTRLTVT.